Sequencing of this T cell receptor beta chain was carried out in a study of T-cell reconstitution after alpha-beta-depleted transplantation in children (dated by TCRdb to the mid-2010s). At the level of the whole study: The study quantitatively tracked T-cell immune reconstitution after TCRalphabeta/CD19-depleted allogeneic hematopoietic cell transplantation in children using TCR repertoire profiling.

As to this clonotype: The clone's antigen remains unknown. One base away there is no much larger clone; base qualities are not given.

In the paper's terms, the treatment or condition label means: allogeneic hematopoietic cell transplantation with graft depleted of TCRalphabeta T cells and CD19 B cells. Transplant recipients were children who received TCRalphabeta/CD19-depleted allogeneic hematopoietic cell grafts. General findings and caveats noted by the study authors: In some patients, the high TCRbeta diversity seen at day 60 was put down to recipient T cells and intrathymic progenitors that had survived conditioning. Over the following months the frequencies of hyperexpanded clones went down, and after one year T-cell counts and TCRbeta diversity were mostly credited to newly produced T cells. The apparently early recovery of alphabetaT-cell counts about two months after transplant reportedly depended on only several hundred rapidly expanded clones that came from non-depleted graft cells.

Reading the germline V gene gives CDR1 KGHSH and CDR2 LQKENI. Reading from cysteine to phenylalanine, the CDR3 counts 16 amino acids. Of all the DNA, just the CDR3 is kept, 48 bases in frame from base 1. The V end gives up 3 bases and the J end 4 bases, leaving 8 bases in the junction not matched to a gene. Library method: PCR. Sequenced on an Illumina HiSeq 2500. Molecular barcoding was employed in the preparation of TCR libraries, with unique molecular identifiers being used to normalize TCRbeta repertoire quantification. The public sequencing data were trimmed at Q25 with fastp and processed into clonotypes with MiXCR by TCRdb, which kept only in-frame beta chains. Rows with one shared CDR3 protein collapse into an entry with the most common genes and DNA. Across this sample there are 500,000 to 750,000 distinct CDR3 sequences, with 25% to 30% seen only once. The ten largest clones add up to around 36% of the sample.

The receptor was derived from a boy younger than two with Wiskott-Aldrich syndrome, due to receive a stem cell transplant. The material was PBMCs, obtained before TCRalphabeta/CD19-depleted stem cell transplant. The rearrangement joined TRBV18 to TRBJ2-3; 9 central nucleotides agree with TRBD1. The nucleotide sequence reads as follows: TGTGCCAGCTCACCTACCGGACAGGGGCGATCAGATACGCAGTATTTT. The encoded protein is CASSPTGQGRSDTQYF. The full variable domain, completed from the reference TRBV18 and TRBJ2-3 proteins outside the CDR3, reads NAGVMQNPRHLVRRRGQEARLRCSPMKGHSHVYWYRQLPEEGLKFMVYLQKENIIDESGMPKERFSAEFPKEGPSILRIQQVVRGDSAAYFCASSPTGQGRSDTQYFGPGTRLTVL.